These T cell receptor beta chains were read from a single sample in a study of Graves' ophthalmopathy and Graves' hyperthyroidism. In TCRdb, the multiplex PCR reads were re-called with MiXCR into one record per CDR3 protein. The sample includes about 480,000 distinct CDR3 sequences, approximately 15% seen only once; the top ten take 9.5% to 10%. Sequencing input: blood. Receptor source: a woman in her twenties or thirties with Graves' ophthalmopathy. Both conserved end residues are trimmed from each CDR3.

J gene: TRBJ1-2
V gene: TRBV28
CDR3 protein: ASRPQGSNFYGYT

J gene: TRBJ1-5
V gene: TRBV25-1
CDR3 protein: ASSEYVGLGYRSNQPQH

J gene: TRBJ1-2
V gene: TRBV3-1
CDR3 protein: ASSQPTANYGYT

J gene: TRBJ2-7
V gene: TRBV12-3/TRBV12-4
CDR3 protein: ASRPRTGLYEQY

J gene: TRBJ1-1
V gene: TRBV29-1
CDR3 protein: SVGPGDSTEAF

J gene: TRBJ1-2
V gene: TRBV4-1
CDR3 protein: ASSHPPGGAYGYT

J gene: TRBJ1-2
V gene: TRBV28
CDR3 protein: ASTGRWNQGGYGYT

J gene: TRBJ1-2
V gene: TRBV25-1
CDR3 protein: ASEAGTGENYGYT

J gene: TRBJ1-6
V gene: TRBV11-2
CDR3 protein: ASSLLGDPLH

J gene: TRBJ2-7
V gene: TRBV27
CDR3 protein: ASRDGPSYEQY

J gene: TRBJ2-5
V gene: TRBV2
CDR3 protein: ASSWVRGTQY

J gene: TRBJ2-2
V gene: TRBV5-1
CDR3 protein: ASSLIGDKRTGELF

J gene: TRBJ1-2
V gene: TRBV20-1
CDR3 protein: SAKQGIYGYT

J gene: TRBJ2-7
V gene: TRBV29-1
CDR3 protein: SVEGGQGLPYEQY

J gene: TRBJ2-7
V gene: TRBV6-1
CDR3 protein: ASSEARDTYSYEQY